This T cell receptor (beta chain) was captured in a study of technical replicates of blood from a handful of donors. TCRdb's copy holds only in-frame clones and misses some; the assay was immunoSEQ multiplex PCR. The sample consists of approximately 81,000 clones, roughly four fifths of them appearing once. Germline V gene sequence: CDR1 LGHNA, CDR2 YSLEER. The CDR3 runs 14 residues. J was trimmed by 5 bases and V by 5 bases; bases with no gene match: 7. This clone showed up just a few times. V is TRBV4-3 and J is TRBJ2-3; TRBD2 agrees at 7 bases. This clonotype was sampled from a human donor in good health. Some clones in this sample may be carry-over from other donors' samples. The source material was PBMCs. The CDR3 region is CASSTAGKLDTQYF. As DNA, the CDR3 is TGCGCCAGCAGCACAGCGGGGAAGCTAGATACGCAGTATTTT.